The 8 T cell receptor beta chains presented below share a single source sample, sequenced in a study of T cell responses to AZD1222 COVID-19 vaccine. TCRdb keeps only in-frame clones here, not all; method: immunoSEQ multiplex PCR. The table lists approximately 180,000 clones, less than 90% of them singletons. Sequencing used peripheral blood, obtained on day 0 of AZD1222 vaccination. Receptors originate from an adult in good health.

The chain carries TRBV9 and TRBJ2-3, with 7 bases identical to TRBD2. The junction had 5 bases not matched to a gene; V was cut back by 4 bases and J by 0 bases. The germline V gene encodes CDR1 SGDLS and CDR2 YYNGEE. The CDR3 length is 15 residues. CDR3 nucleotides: TGTGCCAGCAGCATTTTTAGCGGGAGCACAGATACGCAGTATTTT. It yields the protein CASSIFSGSTDTQYF. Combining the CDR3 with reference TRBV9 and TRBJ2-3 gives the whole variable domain DSGVTQTPKHLITATGQRVTLRCSPRSGDLSVYWYQQSLDQGLQFLIQYYNGEERAKGNILERFSAQQFPDLHSELNLSSLELGDSALYFCASSIFSGSTDTQYFGPGTRLTVL.

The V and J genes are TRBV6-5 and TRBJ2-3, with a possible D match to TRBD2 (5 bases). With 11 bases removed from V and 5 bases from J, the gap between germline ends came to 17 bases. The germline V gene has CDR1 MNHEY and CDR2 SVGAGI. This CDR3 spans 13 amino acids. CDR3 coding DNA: TGTGCCGAGGGAAAGGGTATGGGAGATACGCAGTATTTT. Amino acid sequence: CAEGKGMGDTQYF.

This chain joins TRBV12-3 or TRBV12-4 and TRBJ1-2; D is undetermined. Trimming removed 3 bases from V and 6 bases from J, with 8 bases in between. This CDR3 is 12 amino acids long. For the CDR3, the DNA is TGTGCCAGCAGTTTTGGCGTTGATGGCTACACCTTC. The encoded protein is CASSFGVDGYTF.

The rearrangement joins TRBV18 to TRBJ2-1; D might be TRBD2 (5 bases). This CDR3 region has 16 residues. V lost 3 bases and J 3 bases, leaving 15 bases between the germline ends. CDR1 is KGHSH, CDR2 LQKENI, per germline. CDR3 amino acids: CASSPPPASGYNEQFF. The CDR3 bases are TGTGCCAGCTCACCCCCCCCCGCCAGCGGCTACAATGAGCAGTTCTTC.

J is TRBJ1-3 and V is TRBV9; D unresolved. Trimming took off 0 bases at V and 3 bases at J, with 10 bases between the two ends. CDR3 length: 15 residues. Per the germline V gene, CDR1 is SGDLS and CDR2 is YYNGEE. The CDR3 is CASSVGNSGGNTIYF. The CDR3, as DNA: TGTGCCAGCAGCGTAGGGAACTCCGGTGGAAACACCATATATTTT. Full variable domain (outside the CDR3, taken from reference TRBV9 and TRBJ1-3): DSGVTQTPKHLITATGQRVTLRCSPRSGDLSVYWYQQSLDQGLQFLIQYYNGEERAKGNILERFSAQQFPDLHSELNLSSLELGDSALYFCASSVGNSGGNTIYFGEGSWLTVV.

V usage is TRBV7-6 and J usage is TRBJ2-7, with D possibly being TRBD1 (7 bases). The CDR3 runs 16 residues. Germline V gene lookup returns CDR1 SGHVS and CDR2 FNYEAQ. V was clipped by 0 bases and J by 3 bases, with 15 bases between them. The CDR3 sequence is CASSLAGRGDFYEQYF. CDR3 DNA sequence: TGTGCCAGCAGCTTAGCTGGCAGGGGGGATTTCTACGAGCAGTACTTC.

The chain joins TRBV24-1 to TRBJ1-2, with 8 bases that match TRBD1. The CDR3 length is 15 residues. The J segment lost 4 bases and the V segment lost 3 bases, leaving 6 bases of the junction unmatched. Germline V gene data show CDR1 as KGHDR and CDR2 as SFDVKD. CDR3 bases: TGTGCCACCAGTGATGACACAGGGGGGGGCTATGGCTACACCTTC. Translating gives CATSDDTGGGYGYTF.

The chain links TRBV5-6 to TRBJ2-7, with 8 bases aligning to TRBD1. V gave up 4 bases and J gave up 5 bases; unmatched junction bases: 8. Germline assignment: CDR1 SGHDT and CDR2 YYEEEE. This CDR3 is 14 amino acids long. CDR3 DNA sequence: TGTGCCAGCAGCCCAACGGGACAGGAGGACGAGCAGTACTTC. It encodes CASSPTGQEDEQYF.